Presented here are 21 T cell receptor beta chains from one specimen sequenced in a study of blood T cell repertoires in COVID-19. Only in-frame clones appear in the TCRdb table, and some are missing; sequencing was by immunoSEQ multiplex PCR. There are some 270,000 clones in the sample; approximately 88% occur only once, and about 2.9% lies in the top ten. Sample: PBMCs or T cells enriched from blood (not recorded which). Every receptor here comes from a woman aged 40 to 50 who had been exposed to COVID-19.

The rearrangement links TRBV14 to TRBJ1-6, with 10 positions matching TRBD1. V shed 4 bases, J shed 13 bases, and the junction held 4 bases outside the gene matches. CDR3 length equals 13 residues. In germline, CDR1 is SGHDN, CDR2 FVKESK. The CDR3 DNA reads TGTGCCAGCAGCCCGACAGGGGGCTCGCCCCTCCACTTT. Protein sequence: CASSPTGGSPLHF.

V gene TRBV25-1 combines with J gene TRBJ1-2; TRBD1 matches 9 bases. This CDR3 comprises 14 residues. Per the germline V gene, CDR1 is MGHDK and CDR2 is SYGVNS. With 1 base clipped from V and 5 bases from J, the junction kept 2 bases outside the gene matches. The DNA of the CDR3 is TGTGCCAGCAGTGAATTAGGACAGGGGTATGGCTACACCTTC. It encodes CASSELGQGYGYTF.

The chain recombines TRBV28 with TRBJ1-2; 7 bases line up with TRBD1. Trimming took 6 bases from V and 7 from J; bases not matched to a gene: 5. Per germline, CDR1 MDHEN and CDR2 SYDVKM. This CDR3 has 12 residues. The CDR3 loop is CASRENRGGYTF. DNA for the CDR3: TGTGCCAGCAGGGAAAACAGGGGTGGCTACACCTTC.

V and J are TRBV20-1 and TRBJ2-5; 12 bases agree with TRBD2. V lost 3 bases, J lost 5 bases, and 4 bases stayed unmatched. The CDR3 runs 14 residues. Germline-derived CDR1 and CDR2 are DFQATT and SNEGSKA (reference sequence). CDR3 DNA: TGCAGTGCTAGTTCTACTAGCGGGAGGGAGACCCAGTACTTC. Translation: CSASSTSGRETQYF.

The V gene is TRBV7-9, the J gene TRBJ1-5, with TRBD1 matching over 8 bases. The J segment lost 5 bases and the V segment lost 7 bases, leaving 10 bases of the junction unmatched. The CDR3 runs 15 residues. CDR1 and CDR2 (germline): SEHNR, FQNEAQ (reference sequence). CDR3 DNA: TGTGCCAGCAACTCGGACAGGGAGGTGGATCAGCCCCAGCATTTT. This encodes CASNSDREVDQPQHF.

This chain links TRBV19 with TRBJ1-1; D might be TRBD1 (6 bases). Between the trimmed V and J ends, which lost 10 bases and 11 bases, there was a span of 29 bases. Germline V gene sequence: CDR1 LNHDA, CDR2 SQIVND (reference sequence). The CDR3 consists of 15 residues. CDR3 sequence: CATVDLSGKGVGAFF. The CDR3 DNA reads TGTGCCACCGTGGACCTGTCAGGGAAGGGGGTCGGGGCTTTCTTT.

The chain joins TRBV2 to TRBJ2-5, with no clear D. V was clipped by 7 bases and J by 2 bases, with 5 bases between them. CDR1 is SNHLY, CDR2 FYNNEI, per germline. This CDR3 region has 11 residues. The CDR3 spells CASTGQETQYF. DNA for the CDR3: TGTGCCAGCACAGGACAAGAGACCCAGTACTTC. Together with reference TRBV2 and TRBJ2-5, the CDR3 gives the full variable domain: EPEVTQTPSHQVTQMGQEVILRCVPISNHLYFYWYRQILGQKVEFLVSFYNNEISEKSEIFDDQFSVERPDGSNFTLKIRSTKLEDSAMYFCASTGQETQYFGPGTRLLVL.

This chain uses TRBV19 with TRBJ1-5; 7 nucleotides line up with TRBD1. The CDR3 has 15 amino acids. V lost 3 bases and J lost 6; bases outside the gene matches: 8. CDR1 is LNHDA, CDR2 SQIVND, per germline (reference sequence). The CDR3 sequence is CASSIEDRYSQPQHF. Here the CDR3 DNA reads TGTGCCAGTAGTATCGAGGACAGGTATAGTCAGCCCCAGCATTTT.

CDR3 nucleotide sequence: TGTGCCAGCTCACCTGGGACACAGAACACCGGGGAGCTGTTTTTT. This gives the protein CASSPGTQNTGELFF. J is TRBJ2-2 and V is TRBV18; TRBD1 is a possible D gene (6 bases). The germline V gene has CDR1 KGHSH and CDR2 LQKENI. This CDR3 spans 15 amino acids. V lost 3 bases and J 1 base, leaving 9 bases between the germline ends.

Written as DNA, the CDR3 is TGTGCCAGCAGCCGAGCGGAAGTTAGCTCCTACGAGCAGTACGTC. Residues: CASSRAEVSSYEQYV. The chain has TRBV28 and TRBJ2-7; weak D call: TRBD2 (5 bases). This CDR3 has 15 residues. Trimming shortened V by 6 bases and J by 0 bases, and 15 bases separated the two germline ends. Per germline, CDR1 MDHEN and CDR2 SYDVKM.

This clone occurred once. DNA of the CDR3: TGTGCCAGCAGCCCCGTGCAGGGCTATGGCTACACCTTC. It is translated as CASSPVQGYGYTF. The chain joins TRBV12-3 or TRBV12-4 to TRBJ1-2, with D maybe TRBD1 (5 bases). Trimming took off 6 bases at V and 4 bases at J, with 12 bases between the two ends. The CDR3 loop spans 13 amino acids.

The V gene is TRBV9, the J gene TRBJ2-6, with D possibly matching TRBD2 (5 bases). The CDR3 loop spans 16 amino acids. Germline CDR1 and CDR2: SGDLS and YYNGEE. Trimming left V 2 bases short and J 4 bases short, with 13 bases between. In DNA, the CDR3 is TGTGCCAGCAGCGTTTCCCTTACGGGGGGGGCCAACGTCCTGACTTTC. Translated, it gives CASSVSLTGGANVLTF.

The chain couples TRBV7-2 to TRBJ2-1; tentative D call: TRBD2 (6 bases). V was shortened by 3 bases and J by 0 bases, with 12 bases between the two germline ends. The CDR3 runs to 16 residues. CDR1 and CDR2 (germline): SGHTA, FQGNSA. CDR3 DNA: TGTGCCAGCAGCTTTGGGGGGACGAGCTCCTACAATGAGCAGTTCTTC. The encoded protein is CASSFGGTSSYNEQFF. Looking up the rest from reference TRBV7-2 and TRBJ2-1 gives the full variable domain: GAGVSQSPSNKVTEKGKDVELRCDPISGHTALYWYRQSLGQGLEFLIYFQGNSAPDKSGLPSDRFSAERTGGSVSTLTIQRTQQEDSAVYLCASSFGGTSSYNEQFFGPGTRLTVL.

The chain employs TRBV11-1 and TRBJ2-1; no definite D call. There are 13 residues in the CDR3. Per the germline V gene, CDR1 is SGHAT and CDR2 is FQDESV (reference sequence). V lost 2 bases and J lost 8, with 10 bases in between. The CDR3 spells CASSLSPSDEQFF. The CDR3 DNA is TGTGCCAGCAGCTTATCGCCGAGCGATGAGCAGTTCTTC.

The chain recombines TRBV12-3 or TRBV12-4 with TRBJ1-2, with unresolved D. The CDR3 length is 13 residues. V was cut by 4 bases and J by 1 base, with 7 bases left in between. This CDR3 is CASSSGSNYGYTF. The CDR3 DNA reads as TGTGCCAGCAGTTCCGGGAGTAACTATGGCTACACCTTC.

The chain links TRBV4-1 to TRBJ1-2, with TRBD1 as a possible D gene (5 bases). The CDR3 loop spans 14 amino acids. V gave up 6 bases and J gave up 2 bases, with 13 bases separating them. The V gene's germline CDR1 is MGHRA and CDR2 YSYEKL. The chain's CDR3 is CASSRKTENYGYTF. CDR3 bases: TGCGCCAGCAGTCGTAAGACAGAGAACTATGGCTACACCTTC.

The chain has TRBV6-1 and TRBJ2-3; D may be TRBD1 (6 bases). Germline values: CDR1 MNHNS, CDR2 SASEGT. V lost 2 bases and J 4 bases, leaving 7 bases between the germline ends. CDR3 size: 13 residues. The CDR3 region is CASSEQGPDTQYF. The CDR3 DNA follows: TGTGCCAGCAGTGAACAGGGGCCAGATACGCAGTATTTT.

V usage is TRBV9 and J usage is TRBJ2-7; TRBD2 matches 11 bases. Germline CDR1 SGDLS, CDR2 YYNGEE. The junction had 9 bases not matched to a gene; V was cut back by 4 bases and J by 6 bases. The CDR3 contains 15 residues. This CDR3 is CASSPRLAGFGEQYF. In nucleotides, the CDR3 is TGTGCCAGCAGCCCCCGACTAGCGGGGTTTGGCGAGCAGTACTTC.

V is TRBV19 and J is TRBJ2-5, with TRBD2 matching 8 bases. Trimming took 1 base from V and 4 from J; bases not matched to a gene: 5. This CDR3 is 15 amino acids long. CDR1 is LNHDA, CDR2 SQIVND, per germline (reference sequence). In nucleotides, the CDR3 is TGTGCCAGTAGTATAGCCGGACGGGGGGGAGAGACCCAGTACTTC. It translates to CASSIAGRGGETQYF.

The chain has TRBV11-3 and TRBJ1-6; 7 bases line up with TRBD1. The V gene's germline CDR1 is SGHNT and CDR2 YENEEA. The ends lost 1 base at V and 7 bases at J; junction bases unmatched: 10. This CDR3 region has 17 residues. The CDR3 DNA reads TGTGCCAGCAGCTTAGTTCAGGGTACCAGGGGGAATTCACCCCTCCACTTT. Amino acid sequence: CASSLVQGTRGNSPLHF. Looking up the rest from reference TRBV11-3 and TRBJ1-6 gives the full variable domain: EAGVVQSPRYKIIEKKQPVAFWCNPISGHNTLYWYLQNLGQGPELLIRYENEEAVDDSQLPKDRFSAERLKGVDSTLKIQPAELGDSAVYLCASSLVQGTRGNSPLHFGNGTRLTVT.

The chain links TRBV10-3 to TRBJ1-1, with D maybe TRBD1 (6 bases). The CDR3 length is 16 residues. Germline CDR1 reads ENHRY; CDR2 reads SYGVKD. V was cut by 3 bases and J by 1 base, with 15 bases left in between. In DNA form, the CDR3 reads TGTGCCATCAGTGACCTAATACCGGGACAGAACACTGAAGCTTTCTTT. Its protein is CAISDLIPGQNTEAFF.